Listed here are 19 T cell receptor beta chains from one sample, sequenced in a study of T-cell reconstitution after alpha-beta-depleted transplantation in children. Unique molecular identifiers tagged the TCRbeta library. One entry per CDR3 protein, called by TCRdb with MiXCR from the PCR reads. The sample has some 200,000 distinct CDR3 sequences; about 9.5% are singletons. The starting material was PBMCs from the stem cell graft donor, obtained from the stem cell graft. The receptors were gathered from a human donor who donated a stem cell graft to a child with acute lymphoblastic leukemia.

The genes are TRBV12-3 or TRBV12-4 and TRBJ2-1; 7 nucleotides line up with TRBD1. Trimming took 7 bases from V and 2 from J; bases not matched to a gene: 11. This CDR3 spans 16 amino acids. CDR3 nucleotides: TGTGCCAGCAAACGCGCTACAGGGGCTGCCTACAATGAGCAGTTCTTC. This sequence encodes CASKRATGAAYNEQFF.

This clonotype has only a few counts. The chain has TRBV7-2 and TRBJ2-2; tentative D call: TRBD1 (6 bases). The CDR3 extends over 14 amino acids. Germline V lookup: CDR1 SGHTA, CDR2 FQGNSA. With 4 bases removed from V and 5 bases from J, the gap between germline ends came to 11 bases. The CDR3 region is CASSSYTGTGELFF. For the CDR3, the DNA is TGTGCCAGCAGCTCCTATACAGGGACCGGGGAGCTGTTTTTT. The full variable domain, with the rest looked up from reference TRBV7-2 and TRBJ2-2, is GAGVSQSPSNKVTEKGKDVELRCDPISGHTALYWYRQSLGQGLEFLIYFQGNSAPDKSGLPSDRFSAERTGGSVSTLTIQRTQQEDSAVYLCASSSYTGTGELFFGEGSRLTVL.

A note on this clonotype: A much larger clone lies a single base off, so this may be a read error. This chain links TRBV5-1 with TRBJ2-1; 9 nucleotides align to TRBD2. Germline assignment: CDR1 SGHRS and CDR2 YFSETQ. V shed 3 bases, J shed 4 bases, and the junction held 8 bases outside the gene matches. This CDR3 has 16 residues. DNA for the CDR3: TGCGCCAGCAGCTGGGGAGCGGGGGGATTATACAATGAGCAGTTCTTC. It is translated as CASSWGAGGLYNEQFF.

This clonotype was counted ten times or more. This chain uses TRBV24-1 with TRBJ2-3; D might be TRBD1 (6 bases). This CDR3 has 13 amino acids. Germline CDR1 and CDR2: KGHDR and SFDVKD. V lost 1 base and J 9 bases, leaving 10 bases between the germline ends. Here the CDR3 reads CATSDFTQGTQYF. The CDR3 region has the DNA TGTGCCACCAGTGATTTTACTCAGGGGACGCAGTATTTT.

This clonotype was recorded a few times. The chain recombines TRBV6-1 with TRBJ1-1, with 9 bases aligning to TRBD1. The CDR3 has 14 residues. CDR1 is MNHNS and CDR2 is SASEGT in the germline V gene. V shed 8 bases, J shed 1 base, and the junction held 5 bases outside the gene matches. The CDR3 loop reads CASWIQGANTEAFF. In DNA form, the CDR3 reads TGTGCCAGCTGGATACAGGGGGCGAACACTGAAGCTTTCTTT.

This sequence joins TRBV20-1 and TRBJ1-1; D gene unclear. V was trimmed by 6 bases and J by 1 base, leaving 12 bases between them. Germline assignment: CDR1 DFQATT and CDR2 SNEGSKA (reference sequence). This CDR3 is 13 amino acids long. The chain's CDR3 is CSAPRGSNTEAFF. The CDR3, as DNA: TGCAGTGCCCCACGAGGCTCGAACACTGAAGCTTTCTTT.

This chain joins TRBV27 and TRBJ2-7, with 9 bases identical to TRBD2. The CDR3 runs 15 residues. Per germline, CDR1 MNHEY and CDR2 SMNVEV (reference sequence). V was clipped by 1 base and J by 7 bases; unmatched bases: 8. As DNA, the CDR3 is TGTGCCAGCAGTTTATGGCCTAGCGGGGTAGATGAGCAGTACTTC. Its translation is CASSLWPSGVDEQYF.

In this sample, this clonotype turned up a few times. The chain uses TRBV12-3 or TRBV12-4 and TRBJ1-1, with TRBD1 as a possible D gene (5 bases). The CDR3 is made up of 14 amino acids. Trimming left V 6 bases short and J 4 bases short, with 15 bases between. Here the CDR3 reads CASRSRGGGTEAFF. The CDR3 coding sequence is TGTGCCAGCAGATCCCGGGGGGGAGGCACTGAAGCTTTCTTT.

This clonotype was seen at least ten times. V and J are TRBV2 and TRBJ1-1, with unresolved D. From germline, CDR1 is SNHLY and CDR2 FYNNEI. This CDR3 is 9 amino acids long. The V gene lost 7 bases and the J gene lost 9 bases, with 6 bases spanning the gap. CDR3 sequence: CASNVQAFF. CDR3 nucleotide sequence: TGTGCCAGCAACGTCCAAGCTTTCTTT.

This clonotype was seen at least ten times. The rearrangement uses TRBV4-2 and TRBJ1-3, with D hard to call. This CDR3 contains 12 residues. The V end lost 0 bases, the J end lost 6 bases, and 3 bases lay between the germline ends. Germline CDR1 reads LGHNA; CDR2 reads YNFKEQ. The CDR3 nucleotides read TGTGCCAGCAGCCAAGATCTAAACACCATATATTTT. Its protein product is CASSQDLNTIYF.

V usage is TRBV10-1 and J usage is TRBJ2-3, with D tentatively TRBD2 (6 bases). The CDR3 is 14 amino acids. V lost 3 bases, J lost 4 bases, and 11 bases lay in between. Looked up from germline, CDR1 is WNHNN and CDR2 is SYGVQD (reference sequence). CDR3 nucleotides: TGCGCCAGCAGTGACGGACTACCCCCAGATACGCAGTATTTT. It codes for CASSDGLPPDTQYF.

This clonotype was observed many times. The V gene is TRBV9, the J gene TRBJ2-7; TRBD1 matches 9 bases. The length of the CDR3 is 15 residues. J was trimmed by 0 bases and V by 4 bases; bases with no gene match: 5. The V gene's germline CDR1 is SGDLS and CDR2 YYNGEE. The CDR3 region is CASSTGTGSSYEQYF. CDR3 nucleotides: TGTGCCAGCAGCACCGGGACAGGGTCCTCCTACGAGCAGTACTTC.

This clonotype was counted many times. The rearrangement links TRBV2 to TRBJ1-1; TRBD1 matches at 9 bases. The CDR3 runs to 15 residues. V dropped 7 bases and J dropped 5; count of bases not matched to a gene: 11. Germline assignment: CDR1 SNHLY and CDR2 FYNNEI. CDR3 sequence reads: CASTAGDRVFTEAFF. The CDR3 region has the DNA TGTGCCAGCACCGCCGGGGACAGGGTGTTTACTGAAGCTTTCTTT.

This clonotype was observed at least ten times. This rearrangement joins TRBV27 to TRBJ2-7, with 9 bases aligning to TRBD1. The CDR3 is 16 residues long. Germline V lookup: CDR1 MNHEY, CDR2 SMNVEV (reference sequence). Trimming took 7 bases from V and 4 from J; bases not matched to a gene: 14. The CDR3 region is CASTLGPGTGLYEQYF. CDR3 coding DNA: TGTGCCAGCACCTTGGGCCCCGGGACAGGGTTGTACGAGCAGTACTTC.

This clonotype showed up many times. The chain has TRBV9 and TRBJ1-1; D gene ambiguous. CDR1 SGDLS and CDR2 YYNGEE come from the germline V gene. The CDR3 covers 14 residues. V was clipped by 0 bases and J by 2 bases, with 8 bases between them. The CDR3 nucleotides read TGTGCCAGCAGCGTAGGGCAGCCAAACACTGAAGCTTTCTTT. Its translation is CASSVGQPNTEAFF.

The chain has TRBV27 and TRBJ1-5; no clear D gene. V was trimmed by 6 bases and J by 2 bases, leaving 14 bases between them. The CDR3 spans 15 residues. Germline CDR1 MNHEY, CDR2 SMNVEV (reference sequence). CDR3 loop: CASSRNWRGNQPQHF. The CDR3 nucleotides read TGTGCCAGCAGCCGAAATTGGAGGGGCAATCAGCCCCAGCATTTT.

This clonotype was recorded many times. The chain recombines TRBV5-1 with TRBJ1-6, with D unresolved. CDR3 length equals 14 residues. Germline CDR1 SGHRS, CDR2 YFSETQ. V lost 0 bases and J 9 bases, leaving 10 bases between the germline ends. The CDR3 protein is CASSLEQLRSPLHF. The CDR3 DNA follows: TGCGCCAGCAGCTTGGAGCAGCTGCGTTCACCCCTCCACTTT.

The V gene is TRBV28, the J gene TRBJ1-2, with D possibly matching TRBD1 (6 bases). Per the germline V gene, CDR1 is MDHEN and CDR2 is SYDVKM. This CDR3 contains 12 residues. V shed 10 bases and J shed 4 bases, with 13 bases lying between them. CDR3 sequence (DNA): TGTGCCACATCGACAGGAACCTATGGCTACACCTTC. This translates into CATSTGTYGYTF.

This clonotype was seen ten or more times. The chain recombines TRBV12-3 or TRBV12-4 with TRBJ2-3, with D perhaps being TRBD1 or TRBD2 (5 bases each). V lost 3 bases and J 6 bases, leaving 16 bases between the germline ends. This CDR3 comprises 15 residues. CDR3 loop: CASSFRGVSPDTQYF. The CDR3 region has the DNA TGTGCCAGCAGTTTTCGAGGGGTTTCCCCCGATACGCAGTATTTT.